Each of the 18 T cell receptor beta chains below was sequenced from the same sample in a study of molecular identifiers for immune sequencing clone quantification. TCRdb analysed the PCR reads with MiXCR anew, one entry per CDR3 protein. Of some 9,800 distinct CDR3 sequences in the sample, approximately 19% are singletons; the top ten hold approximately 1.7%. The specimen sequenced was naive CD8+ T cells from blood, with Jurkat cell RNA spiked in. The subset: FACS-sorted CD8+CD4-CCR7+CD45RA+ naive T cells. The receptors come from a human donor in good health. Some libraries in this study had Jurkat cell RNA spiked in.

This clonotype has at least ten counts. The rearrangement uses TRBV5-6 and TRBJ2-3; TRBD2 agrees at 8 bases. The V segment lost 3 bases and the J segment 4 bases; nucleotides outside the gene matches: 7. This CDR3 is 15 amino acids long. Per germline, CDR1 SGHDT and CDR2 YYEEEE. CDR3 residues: CASSYSGISPDTQYF. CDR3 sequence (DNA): TGTGCCAGCAGCTATAGCGGGATATCCCCAGATACGCAGTATTTT.

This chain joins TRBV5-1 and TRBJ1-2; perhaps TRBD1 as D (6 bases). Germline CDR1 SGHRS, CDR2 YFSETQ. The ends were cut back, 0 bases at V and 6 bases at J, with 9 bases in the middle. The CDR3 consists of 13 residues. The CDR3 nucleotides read TGCGCCAGCAGCTTGGTGGACAGTGATGGCTACACCTTC. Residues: CASSLVDSDGYTF.

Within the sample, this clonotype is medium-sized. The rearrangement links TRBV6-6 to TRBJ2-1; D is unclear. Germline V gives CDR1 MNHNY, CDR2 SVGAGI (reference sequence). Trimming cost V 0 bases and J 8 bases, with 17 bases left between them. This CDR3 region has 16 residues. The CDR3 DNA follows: TGTGCCAGCAGTTACTCGGTAGCCTTGGGTTTAGATGAGCAGTTCTTC. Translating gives CASSYSVALGLDEQFF.

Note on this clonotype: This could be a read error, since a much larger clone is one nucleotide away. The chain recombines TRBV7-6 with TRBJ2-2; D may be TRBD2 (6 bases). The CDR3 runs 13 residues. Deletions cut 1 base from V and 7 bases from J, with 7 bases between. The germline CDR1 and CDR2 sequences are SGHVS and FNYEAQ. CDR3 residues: CASSLVGGGELFF. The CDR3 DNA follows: TGTGCCAGCAGCTTAGTGGGGGGCGGGGAGCTGTTTTTT.

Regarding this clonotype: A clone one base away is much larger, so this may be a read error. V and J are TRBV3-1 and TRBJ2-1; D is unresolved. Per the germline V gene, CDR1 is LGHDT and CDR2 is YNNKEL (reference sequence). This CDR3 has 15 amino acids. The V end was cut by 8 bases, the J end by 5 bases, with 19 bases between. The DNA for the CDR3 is TGTGCCAGCTGGGTGAGACCCCCCCGCAACAATGAGCAGTTCTTC. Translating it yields CASWVRPPRNNEQFF.

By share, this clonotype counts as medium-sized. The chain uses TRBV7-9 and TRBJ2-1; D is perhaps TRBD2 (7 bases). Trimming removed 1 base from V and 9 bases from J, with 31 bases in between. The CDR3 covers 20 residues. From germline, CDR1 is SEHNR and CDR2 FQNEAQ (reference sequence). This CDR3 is CASSLGSGGRIPQELGEQFF. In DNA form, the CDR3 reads TGTGCCAGCAGCTTAGGTTCCGGGGGGCGGATTCCCCAGGAGCTCGGTGAGCAGTTCTTC.

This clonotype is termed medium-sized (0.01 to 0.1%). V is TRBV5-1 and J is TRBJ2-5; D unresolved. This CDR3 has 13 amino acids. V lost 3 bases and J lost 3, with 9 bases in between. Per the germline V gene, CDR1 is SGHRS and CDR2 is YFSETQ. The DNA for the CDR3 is TGCGCCAGCAGCTCCCTCCCGAAAGAGACCCAGTACTTC. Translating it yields CASSSLPKETQYF.

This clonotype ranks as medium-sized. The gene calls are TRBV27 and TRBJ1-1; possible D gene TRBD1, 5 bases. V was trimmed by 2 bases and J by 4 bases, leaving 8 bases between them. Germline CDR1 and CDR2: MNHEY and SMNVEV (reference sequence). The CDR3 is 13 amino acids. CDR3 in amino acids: CASSLRGSTEAFF. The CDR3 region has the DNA TGTGCCAGCAGTTTAAGGGGTAGCACTGAAGCTTTCTTT.

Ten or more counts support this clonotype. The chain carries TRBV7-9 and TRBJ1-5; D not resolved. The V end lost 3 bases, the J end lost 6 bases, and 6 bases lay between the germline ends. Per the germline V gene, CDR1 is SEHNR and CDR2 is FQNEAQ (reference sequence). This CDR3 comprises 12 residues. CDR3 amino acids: CASSFETQPQHF. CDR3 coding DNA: TGTGCCAGCAGCTTTGAAACTCAGCCCCAGCATTTT.

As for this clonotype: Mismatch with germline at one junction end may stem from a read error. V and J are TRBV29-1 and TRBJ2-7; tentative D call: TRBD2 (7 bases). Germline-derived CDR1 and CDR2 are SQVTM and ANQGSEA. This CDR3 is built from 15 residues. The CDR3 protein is CSVESGGRDGYERYF. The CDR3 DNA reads TGCAGCGTTGAATCCGGGGGGCGAGACGGCTACGAGCGGTACTTC.

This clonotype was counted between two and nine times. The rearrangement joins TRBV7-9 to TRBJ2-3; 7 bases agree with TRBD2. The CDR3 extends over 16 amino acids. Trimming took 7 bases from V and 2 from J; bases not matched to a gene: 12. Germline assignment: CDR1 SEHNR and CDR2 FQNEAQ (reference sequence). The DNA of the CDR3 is TGTGCCAGCATCCCCCAGCGGGGAACTACCACAGATACGCAGTATTTT. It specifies CASIPQRGTTTDTQYF.

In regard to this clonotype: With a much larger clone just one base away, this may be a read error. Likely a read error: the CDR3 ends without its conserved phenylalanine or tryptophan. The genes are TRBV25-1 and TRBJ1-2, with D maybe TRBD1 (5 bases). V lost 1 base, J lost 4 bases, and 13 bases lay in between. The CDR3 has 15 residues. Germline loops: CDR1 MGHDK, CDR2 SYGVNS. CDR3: CASSEFFTGSYGYTL. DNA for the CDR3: TGTGCCAGCAGTGAATTTTTTACAGGTTCCTATGGCTACACCCTC.

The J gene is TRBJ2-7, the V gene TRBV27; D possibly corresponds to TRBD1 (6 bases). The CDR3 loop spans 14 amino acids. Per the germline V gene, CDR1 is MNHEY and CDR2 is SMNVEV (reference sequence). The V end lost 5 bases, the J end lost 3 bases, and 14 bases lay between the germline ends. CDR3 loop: CASSPRDTVYEQYF. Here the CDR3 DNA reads TGTGCCAGCAGTCCCCGGGACACCGTCTACGAGCAGTACTTC.

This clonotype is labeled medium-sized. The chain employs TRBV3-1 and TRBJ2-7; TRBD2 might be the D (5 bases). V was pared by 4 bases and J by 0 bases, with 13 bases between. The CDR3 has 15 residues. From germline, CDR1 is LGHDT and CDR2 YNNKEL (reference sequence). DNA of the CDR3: TGTGCCAGCAGCCCACTGACGGGGAACTCCTACGAGCAGTACTTC. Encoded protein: CASSPLTGNSYEQYF.

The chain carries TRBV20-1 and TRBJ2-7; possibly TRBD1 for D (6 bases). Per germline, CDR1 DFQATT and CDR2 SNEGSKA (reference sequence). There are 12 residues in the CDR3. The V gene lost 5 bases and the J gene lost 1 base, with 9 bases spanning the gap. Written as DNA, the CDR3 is TGCAGTGCTCGGGACACTTCCTACGAGCAGTACTTC. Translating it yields CSARDTSYEQYF.

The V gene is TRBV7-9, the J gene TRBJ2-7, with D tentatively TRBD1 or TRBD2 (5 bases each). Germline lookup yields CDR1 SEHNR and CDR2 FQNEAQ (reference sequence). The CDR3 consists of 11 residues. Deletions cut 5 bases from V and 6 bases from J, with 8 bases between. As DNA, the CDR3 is TGTGCCAGCAGCAACGGGGCCGAGCAGTACTTC. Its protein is CASSNGAEQYF.

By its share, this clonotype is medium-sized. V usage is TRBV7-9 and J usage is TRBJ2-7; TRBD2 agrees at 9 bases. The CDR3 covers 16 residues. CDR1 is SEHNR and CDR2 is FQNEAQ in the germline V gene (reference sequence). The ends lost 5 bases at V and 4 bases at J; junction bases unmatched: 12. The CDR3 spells CASSPTVAGVRYEQYF. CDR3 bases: TGTGCCAGCAGCCCAACAGTAGCGGGAGTGCGGTACGAGCAGTACTTC.

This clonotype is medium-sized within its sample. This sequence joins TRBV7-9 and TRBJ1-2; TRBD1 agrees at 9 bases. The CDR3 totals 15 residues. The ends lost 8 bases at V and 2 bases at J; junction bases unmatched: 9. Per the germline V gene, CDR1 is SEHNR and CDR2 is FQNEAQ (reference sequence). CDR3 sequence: CASRGQGNENYGYTF. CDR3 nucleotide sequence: TGTGCCAGCCGAGGACAGGGGAATGAAAACTATGGCTACACCTTC. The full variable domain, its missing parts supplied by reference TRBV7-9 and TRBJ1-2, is DTGVSQNPRHKITKRGQNVTFRCDPISEHNRLYWYRQTLGQGPEFLTYFQNEAQLEKSRLLSDRFSAERPKGSFSTLEIQRTEQGDSAMYLCASRGQGNENYGYTFGSGTRLTVV.